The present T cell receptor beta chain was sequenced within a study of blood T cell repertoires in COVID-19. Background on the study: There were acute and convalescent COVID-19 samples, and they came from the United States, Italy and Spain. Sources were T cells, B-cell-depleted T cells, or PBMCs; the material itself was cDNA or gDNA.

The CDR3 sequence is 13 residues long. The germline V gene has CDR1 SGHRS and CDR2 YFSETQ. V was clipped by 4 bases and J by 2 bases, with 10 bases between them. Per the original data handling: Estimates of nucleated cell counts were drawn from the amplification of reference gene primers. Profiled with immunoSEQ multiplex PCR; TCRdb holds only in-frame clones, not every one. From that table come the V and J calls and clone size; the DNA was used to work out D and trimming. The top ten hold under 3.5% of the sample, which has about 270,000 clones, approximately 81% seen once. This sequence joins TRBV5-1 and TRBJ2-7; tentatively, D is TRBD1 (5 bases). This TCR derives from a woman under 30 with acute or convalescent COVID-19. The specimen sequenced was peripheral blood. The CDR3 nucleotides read TGCGCCAGCAGCCATGACAGAACCTACGAGCAGTACTTC. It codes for CASSHDRTYEQYF.